The 11 T cell receptor beta chains below come from one sample, sequenced in a study of chemoradiotherapy in HPV16-positive cancers. TCRdb keeps only in-frame clones here, not all; method: immunoSEQ multiplex PCR. The data show approximately 5,000 clones, around 69% seen once. Material: tumor tissue, obtained from a patient who underwent chemoradiotherapy. These receptor sequences come from a human donor with HPV-associated anogenital cancer.

In DNA form, the CDR3 reads TGTGCCAGCAGTCCCCGGGACAGGGCGGACTATGGCTACACCTTC. Residues: CASSPRDRADYGYTF. The chain joins TRBV2 to TRBJ1-2, with TRBD1 matching 9 bases. With V trimmed by 5 bases and J by 3 bases, 7 bases remained unmatched. The CDR3 contains 15 residues. The germline V gene has CDR1 SNHLY and CDR2 FYNNEI.

This clone was observed a handful of times. V and J are TRBV7-2 and TRBJ2-7, with 9 bases lining up with TRBD2. V trimming: 2 bases; J trimming: 3 bases; junction bases outside the gene matches: 5. CDR3 length: 15 residues. Germline CDR1 and CDR2: SGHTA and FQGNSA. The CDR3 DNA follows: TGTGCCAGCAGCTTATTGGTAGCGGGAGACTACGAGCAGTACTTC. It encodes CASSLLVAGDYEQYF.

V gene TRBV4-1 combines with J gene TRBJ2-7; perhaps TRBD1 as D (5 bases). V shed 1 base and J shed 0 bases, with 7 bases lying between them. The germline CDR1 and CDR2 sequences are MGHRA and YSYEKL. This CDR3 comprises 14 residues. Here the CDR3 reads CASSQVDNSYEQYF. The CDR3 nucleotides are TGCGCCAGCAGCCAAGTGGACAACTCCTACGAGCAGTACTTC.

The rearrangement links TRBV30 to TRBJ1-1; D is unclear. The CDR3 length is 14 residues. The germline CDR1 and CDR2 sequences are GTSNPN and SVGIG (reference sequence). Trimming shortened V by 2 bases and J by 6 bases, and 16 bases separated the two germline ends. CDR3 residues: CAWSPVSHLSEAFF. The CDR3 DNA sequence: TGTGCCTGGAGTCCCGTAAGTCATCTATCTGAAGCTTTCTTT.

The chain employs TRBV28 and TRBJ2-3; D not resolved. Per germline, CDR1 MDHEN and CDR2 SYDVKM. V lost 3 bases and J lost 1, with 11 bases in between. The CDR3 is made up of 15 amino acids. CDR3 DNA: TGTGCCAGCAGTTTCGGACCGTATGGCACAGATACGCAGTATTTT. This sequence encodes CASSFGPYGTDTQYF.

The chain joins TRBV5-1 to TRBJ2-6, with D possibly matching TRBD1 (6 bases). Germline lookup yields CDR1 SGHRS and CDR2 YFSETQ. Trimming cost V 2 bases and J 4 bases, with 10 bases left between them. This CDR3 has 15 residues. DNA for the CDR3: TGCGCCAGCAGCTTACAGGGAACCGGGGCCAACGTCCTGACTTTC. Amino acids: CASSLQGTGANVLTF. Combining the CDR3 with reference TRBV5-1 and TRBJ2-6 gives the whole variable domain KAGVTQTPRYLIKTRGQQVTLSCSPISGHRSVSWYQQTPGQGLQFLFEYFSETQRNKGNFPGRFSGRQFSNSRSEMNVSTLELGDSALYLCASSLQGTGANVLTFGAGSRLTVL.

This chain uses TRBV10-2 with TRBJ2-7; 7 bases align to TRBD2. This CDR3 has 13 residues. With 11 bases clipped from V and 0 bases from J, the junction kept 7 bases outside the gene matches. Germline lookup yields CDR1 WSHSY and CDR2 SAAADI. CDR3 in amino acids: CALTSDYSYEQYF. The CDR3 DNA follows: TGCGCCCTCACTAGCGATTACTCCTACGAGCAGTACTTC.

This chain links TRBV5-1 with TRBJ1-5; 8 positions agree with TRBD1. Germline V gives CDR1 SGHRS, CDR2 YFSETQ. The CDR3 is 14 residues long. The J segment lost 4 bases and the V segment lost 4 bases, leaving 4 bases of the junction unmatched. CDR3 loop: CASSTGQENQPQHF. The CDR3 DNA follows: TGCGCCAGCAGCACGGGACAGGAGAATCAGCCCCAGCATTTT.

The CDR3 reads CASSIISSEQFF. The CDR3 nucleotides are TGTGCCAGCAGCATCATCAGCAGTGAGCAGTTCTTC. The chain employs TRBV5-4 and TRBJ2-1; D is unresolved. Looked up from germline, CDR1 is SGHNT and CDR2 is YYREEE (reference sequence). With 4 bases removed from V and 9 bases from J, the gap between germline ends came to 11 bases. The CDR3 is 12 residues long.

This clone appeared a single time. This chain joins TRBV5-1 and TRBJ2-5; D not resolved. V lost 5 bases and J lost 1, with 6 bases in between. This CDR3 has 12 amino acids. Germline lookup yields CDR1 SGHRS and CDR2 YFSETQ. CDR3 coding DNA: TGCGCCAGCAGTGACCTCCAAGAGACCCAGTACTTC. Protein: CASSDLQETQYF. Full variable domain (remainder filled in from reference TRBV5-1 and TRBJ2-5): KAGVTQTPRYLIKTRGQQVTLSCSPISGHRSVSWYQQTPGQGLQFLFEYFSETQRNKGNFPGRFSGRQFSNSRSEMNVSTLELGDSALYLCASSDLQETQYFGPGTRLLVL.

The chain is built from TRBV7-6 and TRBJ2-1, with 14 bases fitting TRBD2. With 3 bases clipped from V and 9 bases from J, the junction kept 19 bases outside the gene matches. CDR1 and CDR2 from the germline V gene are SGHVS and FNYEAQ. CDR3 size: 20 residues. In nucleotides, the CDR3 is TGTGCCAGCAGCTTCCTAGTGGGGGCGCCGACTAGCGGGAGGGCCCTTGAGCAGTTCTTC. This translates into CASSFLVGAPTSGRALEQFF. The full variable domain, with the rest looked up from reference TRBV7-6 and TRBJ2-1, is GAGVSQSPRYKVTKRGQDVALRCDPISGHVSLYWYRQALGQGPEFLTYFNYEAQQDKSGLPNDRFSAERPEGSISTLTIQRTEQRDSAMYRCASSFLVGAPTSGRALEQFFGPGTRLTVL.